Below are 20 T cell receptor beta chains sequenced from a single sample in a study of T cell responses to AZD1222 COVID-19 vaccine. Here immunoSEQ multiplex PCR was the method, and the copy in TCRdb shows in-frame clones only, minus some. The sample shows more than 70,000 clones, 80% to 90% of them seen only once. The sample in question was peripheral blood, obtained on day 0 of AZD1222 vaccination. The receptors here all came from an adult in good health.

In this sample, this clone turned up once. J is TRBJ2-1 and V is TRBV5-1; D is possibly TRBD1 (5 bases). Germline CDR1 is SGHRS and CDR2 is YFSETQ. The length of the CDR3 is 15 residues. V was clipped by 0 bases and J by 1 base, with 8 bases between them. The CDR3 loop reads CASSLETASYNEQFF. In DNA form, the CDR3 reads TGCGCCAGCAGCTTGGAGACAGCTTCCTACAATGAGCAGTTCTTC. Full variable domain (remainder filled in from reference TRBV5-1 and TRBJ2-1): KAGVTQTPRYLIKTRGQQVTLSCSPISGHRSVSWYQQTPGQGLQFLFEYFSETQRNKGNFPGRFSGRQFSNSRSEMNVSTLELGDSALYLCASSLETASYNEQFFGPGTRLTVL.

The chain links TRBV6-6 to TRBJ2-7; D is uncertain. The CDR3 has 11 amino acids. The V and J ends lost 5 bases and 3 bases respectively, with 5 bases between them. From germline, CDR1 is MNHNY and CDR2 SVGAGI (reference sequence). CDR3 region: CASSTNYEQYF. The CDR3 DNA sequence: TGTGCCAGCAGTACCAACTACGAGCAGTACTTC.

The gene calls are TRBV28 and TRBJ2-7; tentatively, D is TRBD2 (5 bases). CDR1 and CDR2 (germline): MDHEN, SYDVKM. CDR3 length: 15 amino acids. Trimming took 5 bases from V and 4 from J, leaving 18 bases between them. The CDR3 spells CASSTGIGEGYEQYF. The DNA for the CDR3 is TGTGCCAGCAGTACCGGGATAGGAGAGGGTTACGAGCAGTACTTC.

The chain has TRBV11-3 and TRBJ2-7; D possibly uses TRBD1 or TRBD2 (5 bases each). This CDR3 contains 15 residues. Trimming shortened V by 1 base and J by 7 bases, and 17 bases separated the two germline ends. From germline, CDR1 is SGHNT and CDR2 YENEEA. The CDR3 region is CASSLGDGFSGEQYF. In DNA, the CDR3 is TGTGCCAGCAGCTTAGGGGACGGATTTTCGGGGGAGCAGTACTTC. Full variable domain (rest looked up from reference TRBV11-3 and TRBJ2-7): EAGVVQSPRYKIIEKKQPVAFWCNPISGHNTLYWYLQNLGQGPELLIRYENEEAVDDSQLPKDRFSAERLKGVDSTLKIQPAELGDSAVYLCASSLGDGFSGEQYFGPGTRLTVT.

V usage is TRBV27 and J usage is TRBJ1-1; D remains unclear. The CDR3 has 16 residues. V gave up 8 bases and J gave up 0 bases, with 19 bases separating them. Germline V CDR1 and CDR2: MNHEY, SMNVEV (reference sequence). CDR3 region: CASSRLQTALNTEAFF. Written as DNA, the CDR3 is TGTGCCAGCTCTCGACTCCAAACAGCGCTGAACACTGAAGCTTTCTTT.

The chain employs TRBV27 and TRBJ2-7; D unclear. Trimming shortened V by 8 bases and J by 0 bases, and 17 bases separated the two germline ends. Looked up from germline, CDR1 is MNHEY and CDR2 is SMNVEV (reference sequence). The CDR3 is 15 residues long. The chain's CDR3 is CASAARGVGSYEQYF. The DNA of the CDR3 is TGTGCCAGCGCCGCTCGTGGGGTGGGCTCCTACGAGCAGTACTTC.

V gene TRBV7-8 combines with J gene TRBJ1-2, with D possibly matching TRBD1 (6 bases). CDR1 SGHVS and CDR2 FQNEAQ come from the germline V gene. Between the trimmed V and J ends, which lost 5 bases and 6 bases, there was a span of 22 bases. CDR3 size: 16 residues. CDR3 region: CASSPMGGDNLHGYTF. Here the CDR3 DNA reads TGTGCCAGCAGCCCCATGGGGGGCGATAATCTACATGGCTACACCTTC.

This chain links TRBV4-1 with TRBJ1-2; 7 positions agree with TRBD1. Trimming took 1 base from V and 5 from J; bases not matched to a gene: 7. The germline V gene has CDR1 MGHRA and CDR2 YSYEKL. CDR3 length equals 15 residues. This CDR3 is CASSQGTGAVYGYTF. The CDR3 DNA sequence: TGCGCCAGCAGCCAAGGAACAGGGGCAGTGTATGGCTACACCTTC.

J is TRBJ2-7 and V is TRBV9; 7 nucleotides line up with TRBD1. The length of the CDR3 is 15 residues. With V trimmed by 4 bases and J by 6 bases, 13 bases remained unmatched. Germline V gene sequence: CDR1 SGDLS, CDR2 YYNGEE. CDR3 amino acids: CASSPSPLDRLEQYF. The CDR3 region has the DNA TGTGCCAGCAGCCCGAGCCCCCTGGACAGGCTCGAGCAGTACTTC.

This rearrangement joins TRBV6-1 to TRBJ2-3; 8 nucleotides match TRBD2. V dropped 2 bases and J dropped 2; count of bases not matched to a gene: 6. The germline V gene has CDR1 MNHNS and CDR2 SASEGT. This CDR3 comprises 16 residues. CDR3 in DNA: TGTGCCAGCAGTGAACTTCTCGGGAGGGACACAGATACGCAGTATTTT. Its protein is CASSELLGRDTDTQYF.

V is TRBV6-5 and J is TRBJ1-1; TRBD1 agrees at 8 bases. Trimming removed 7 bases from V and 4 bases from J; junction bases left unmatched: 8. The CDR3 has 14 amino acids. Germline V gene data show CDR1 as MNHEY and CDR2 as SVGAGI. The CDR3 here is CASKEQGGGTEAFF. The CDR3 DNA sequence: TGTGCCAGCAAGGAACAGGGGGGAGGCACTGAAGCTTTCTTT.

As to this clone: Other DNA sequences in this sample translate to the same CDR3. The rearrangement uses TRBV5-1 and TRBJ2-7; 11 bases match TRBD2. V trimming: 3 bases; J trimming: 2 bases; junction bases outside the gene matches: 4. CDR3 size: 15 residues. CDR1 is SGHRS and CDR2 is YFSETQ in the germline V gene. The CDR3 region is CASSSGTSGAYEQYF. The DNA for the CDR3 is TGCGCCAGCAGCTCAGGGACTAGCGGCGCCTACGAGCAGTACTTC.

The chain links TRBV19 to TRBJ2-7; 7 bases agree with TRBD2. Germline CDR1 and CDR2: LNHDA and SQIVND (reference sequence). Losses at the gene ends were 8 bases for V and 0 bases for J; bases not matched to a gene: 13. This CDR3 comprises 16 residues. CDR3 sequence: CASEIASGTSSYEQYF. The CDR3 DNA follows: TGTGCCAGTGAGATTGCAAGCGGGACCAGCTCCTACGAGCAGTACTTC.

The chain has TRBV30 and TRBJ1-1; D is uncertain. Between the trimmed V and J ends, which lost 4 bases and 4 bases, there was a span of 10 bases. The CDR3 runs to 12 residues. CDR1 and CDR2 from the germline V gene are GTSNPN and SVGIG (reference sequence). CDR3: CAWNSEFTEAFF. CDR3 DNA: TGTGCCTGGAATTCGGAGTTCACTGAAGCTTTCTTT.

The gene calls are TRBV3-1 (or the pseudogene TRBV3-2) and TRBJ2-1; 10 bases are a match to TRBD2. From germline, CDR1 is LGHDT and CDR2 YNNKEL (reference sequence). CDR3 length equals 16 residues. V lost 4 bases to trimming and J lost 7 bases; unmatched junction nucleotides: 10. The DNA of the CDR3 is TGTGCCAGCAGCCGAGGAGCGGGAGGGTGGGATAATGAGCAGTTCTTC. This encodes CASSRGAGGWDNEQFF.

This chain uses TRBV7-2 with TRBJ1-5; 7 positions agree with TRBD1. Germline V gives CDR1 SGHTA, CDR2 FQGNSA. V shed 5 bases, J shed 3 bases, and the junction held 7 bases outside the gene matches. The CDR3 consists of 15 residues. The DNA of the CDR3 is TGTGCCAGCAGCCCGAGACAGGGTTCCAATCAGCCCCAGCATTTT. Amino acids: CASSPRQGSNQPQHF. Full variable domain (missing parts from reference TRBV7-2 and TRBJ1-5): GAGVSQSPSNKVTEKGKDVELRCDPISGHTALYWYRQSLGQGLEFLIYFQGNSAPDKSGLPSDRFSAERTGGSVSTLTIQRTQQEDSAVYLCASSPRQGSNQPQHFGDGTRLSIL.

The chain uses TRBV5-4 and TRBJ1-1, with 7 bases matching TRBD1. The CDR3 runs to 14 residues. J was trimmed by 0 bases and V by 4 bases; bases with no gene match: 3. CDR1 and CDR2 (germline): SGHNT, YYREEE (reference sequence). The DNA for the CDR3 is TGTGCCAGCAGCCTGCAGGGGGTGAACACTGAAGCTTTCTTT. Its translation is CASSLQGVNTEAFF. Variable domain in full (rest from reference TRBV5-4 and TRBJ1-1): ETGVTQSPTHLIKTRGQQVTLRCSSQSGHNTVSWYQQALGQGPQFIFQYYREEENGRGNFPPRFSGLQFPNYSSELNVNALELDDSALYLCASSLQGVNTEAFFGQGTRLTVV.

The chain joins TRBV6-5 to TRBJ1-4, with TRBD1 matching 10 bases. V gave up 5 bases and J gave up 8 bases; unmatched junction bases: 8. Germline V gene lookup returns CDR1 MNHEY and CDR2 SVGAGI. This CDR3 has 15 amino acids. The CDR3 loop is CASSIRQGAEEKLFF. CDR3 bases: TGTGCCAGCAGTATCAGACAGGGGGCAGAGGAAAAACTGTTTTTT.

This clone was detected once. The chain couples TRBV6-6 to TRBJ2-5; 7 nucleotides match TRBD1. Trimming took 5 bases from V and 4 from J; bases not matched to a gene: 7. CDR1 is MNHNY, CDR2 SVGAGI, per germline (reference sequence). The CDR3 has 14 residues. The CDR3 DNA reads as TGTGCCAGCAGTCCCACCAGGGACAGAGAGACCCAGTACTTC. Protein: CASSPTRDRETQYF.

The chain is built from TRBV9 and TRBJ2-5, with 10 bases identical to TRBD1. This CDR3 is built from 13 residues. V lost 4 bases to trimming and J lost 5 bases; unmatched junction nucleotides: 2. Germline V gene data show CDR1 as SGDLS and CDR2 as YYNGEE. In DNA, the CDR3 is TGTGCCAGCAGCCCGGGACAGGGGGAGACCCAGTACTTC. Encoded protein: CASSPGQGETQYF.